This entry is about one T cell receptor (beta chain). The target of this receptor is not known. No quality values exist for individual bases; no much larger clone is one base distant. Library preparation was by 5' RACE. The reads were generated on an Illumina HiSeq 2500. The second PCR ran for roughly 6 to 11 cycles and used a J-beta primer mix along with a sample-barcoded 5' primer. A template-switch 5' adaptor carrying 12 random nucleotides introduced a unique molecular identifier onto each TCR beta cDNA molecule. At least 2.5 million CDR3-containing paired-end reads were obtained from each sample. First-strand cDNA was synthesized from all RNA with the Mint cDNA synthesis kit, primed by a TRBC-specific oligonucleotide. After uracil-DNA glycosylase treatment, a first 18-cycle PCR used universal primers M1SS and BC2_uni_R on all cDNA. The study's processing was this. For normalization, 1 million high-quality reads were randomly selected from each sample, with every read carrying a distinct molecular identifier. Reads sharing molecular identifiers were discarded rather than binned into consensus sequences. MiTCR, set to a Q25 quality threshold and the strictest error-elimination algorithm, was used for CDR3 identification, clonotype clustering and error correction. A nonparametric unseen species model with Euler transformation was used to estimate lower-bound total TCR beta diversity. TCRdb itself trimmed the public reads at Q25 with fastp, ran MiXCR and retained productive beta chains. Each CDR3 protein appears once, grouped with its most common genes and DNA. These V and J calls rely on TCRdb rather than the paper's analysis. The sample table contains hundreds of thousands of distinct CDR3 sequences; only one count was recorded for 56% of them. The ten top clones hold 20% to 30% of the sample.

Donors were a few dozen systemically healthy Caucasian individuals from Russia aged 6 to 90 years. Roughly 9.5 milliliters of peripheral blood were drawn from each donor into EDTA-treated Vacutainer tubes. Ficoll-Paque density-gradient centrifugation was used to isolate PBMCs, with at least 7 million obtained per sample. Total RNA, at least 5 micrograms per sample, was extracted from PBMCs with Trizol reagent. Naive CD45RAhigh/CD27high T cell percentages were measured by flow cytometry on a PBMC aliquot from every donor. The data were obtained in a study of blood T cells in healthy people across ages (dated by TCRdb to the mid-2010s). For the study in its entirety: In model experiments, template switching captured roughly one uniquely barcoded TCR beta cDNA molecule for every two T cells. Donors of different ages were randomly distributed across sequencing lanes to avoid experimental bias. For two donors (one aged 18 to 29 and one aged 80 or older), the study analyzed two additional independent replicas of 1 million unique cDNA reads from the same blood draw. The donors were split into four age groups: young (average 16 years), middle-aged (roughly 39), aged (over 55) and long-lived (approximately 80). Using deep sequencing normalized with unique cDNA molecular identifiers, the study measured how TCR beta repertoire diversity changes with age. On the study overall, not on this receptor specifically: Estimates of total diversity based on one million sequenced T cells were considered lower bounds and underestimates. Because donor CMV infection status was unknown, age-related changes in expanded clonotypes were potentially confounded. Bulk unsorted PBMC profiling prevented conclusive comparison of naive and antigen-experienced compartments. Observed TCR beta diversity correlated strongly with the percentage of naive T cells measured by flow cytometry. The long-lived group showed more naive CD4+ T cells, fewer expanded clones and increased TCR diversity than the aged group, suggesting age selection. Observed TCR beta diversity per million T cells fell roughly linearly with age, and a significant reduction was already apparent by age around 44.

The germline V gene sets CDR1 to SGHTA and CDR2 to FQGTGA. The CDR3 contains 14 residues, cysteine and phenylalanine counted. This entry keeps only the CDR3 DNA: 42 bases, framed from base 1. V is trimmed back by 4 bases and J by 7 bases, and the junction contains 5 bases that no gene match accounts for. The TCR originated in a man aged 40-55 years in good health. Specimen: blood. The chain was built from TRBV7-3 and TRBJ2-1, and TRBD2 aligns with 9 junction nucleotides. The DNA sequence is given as TGTGCCAGCAGCTGGCGGGAGGGCTGGAATGAGCAGTTCTTC. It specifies CASSWREGWNEQFF.